This T cell receptor beta chain was sequenced for a study of blood T cell repertoires in COVID-19. Study as a whole: The analysed material was cDNA or gDNA that came from T cells, B-cell-depleted T cells, or PBMCs.

Cohort 3 donors were reported recovered after two negative PCRs, clearance, or symptom resolution. The CDR3 runs 12 residues. The germline V gene has CDR1 SGHNT and CDR2 YYREEE (reference sequence). Trimming took off 2 bases at V and 7 bases at J, with 4 bases between the two ends. In the original workflow: Nucleated cell counts were estimated from reference gene primer amplification. This table comes from immunoSEQ multiplex PCR, and its TCRdb copy is limited to in-frame clones, with some not included. V, J and clone size reflect that table, while D and trimming were determined from the DNA. The sample records roughly 360,000 clones, roughly 86% being singletons.

The sequence was obtained from a man aged 25 to 40 who had recovered from COVID-19. V usage is TRBV5-4 and J usage is TRBJ1-6, with D hard to call. The sequenced material came from PBMCs or T cells enriched from blood (not recorded which). The CDR3 DNA is TGTGCCAGCAGCTTAGAGAATTCACCCCTCCACTTT. Amino acids: CASSLENSPLHF.